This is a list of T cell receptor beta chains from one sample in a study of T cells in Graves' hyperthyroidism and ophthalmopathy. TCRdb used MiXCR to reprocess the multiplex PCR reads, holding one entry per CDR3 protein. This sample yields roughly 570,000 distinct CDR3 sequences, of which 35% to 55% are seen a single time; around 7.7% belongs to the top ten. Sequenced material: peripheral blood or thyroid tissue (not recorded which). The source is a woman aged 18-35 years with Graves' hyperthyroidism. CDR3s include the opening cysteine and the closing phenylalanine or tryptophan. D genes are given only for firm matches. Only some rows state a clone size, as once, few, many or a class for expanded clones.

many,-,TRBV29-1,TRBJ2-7,TGCAGCGTTTCTTACGAGCAGTACTTC,CSVSYEQYF
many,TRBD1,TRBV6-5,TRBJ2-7,TGTGCCAGCACAGGGGGCGGCGAGCAGTACTTC,CASTGGGEQYF
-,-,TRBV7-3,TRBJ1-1,TGTGCCAGCAGCTTATTAGCAGGAGCCATGAACACTGAAGCTTTCTTT,CASSLLAGAMNTEAFF
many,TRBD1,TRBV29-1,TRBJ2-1,TGCAGCGCTAGACAGGGGGGCAATGAGCAGTTCTTC,CSARQGGNEQFF
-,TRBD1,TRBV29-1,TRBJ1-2,TGCAGCTCGGACAGGGGTTTATATGGCTACACCTTC,CSSDRGLYGYTF
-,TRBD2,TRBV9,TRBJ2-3,TGTGCCAGCAGCGTTAGCGGGAGGGCCGGCACAGATACGCAGTATTTT,CASSVSGRAGTDTQYF
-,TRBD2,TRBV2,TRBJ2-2,TGTGCCGGCAGTTTACCCCCGCGGGTACTAGCGGACCGGGGGGCCGGGGAGCTGTTTTTT,CAGSLPPRVLADRGAGELFF
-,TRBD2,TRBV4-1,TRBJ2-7,TGCGCCAGCAGCCTACGACTAGCGGGAATAATCTACGAGCAGTACTTC,CASSLRLAGIIYEQYF
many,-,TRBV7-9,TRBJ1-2,TGTGCCAGCAGCTTAGCGCCAGGGGAGGGAGGCTACACCTTC,CASSLAPGEGGYTF
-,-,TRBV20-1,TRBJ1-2,TGCAGTTACGTGGGGGGTGATGGCTACACCTTC,CSYVGGDGYTF
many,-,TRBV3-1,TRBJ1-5,TGTGCCAGCAGCCAAGGGGTGGGCCCAGGTCAGCCCCAGCATTTT,CASSQGVGPGQPQHF
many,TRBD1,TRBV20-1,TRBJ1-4,TGCAGTGTTCCCACAGGGGCAACTAATGAAAAACTGTTTTTT,CSVPTGATNEKLFF
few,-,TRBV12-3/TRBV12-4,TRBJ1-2,TGTGCCAGCAGTATGTGGGGGGGTAGGGAGTCTGGCTACACCTTC,CASSMWGGRESGYTF
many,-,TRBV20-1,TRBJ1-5,TGCAGTGCTAGTGAGGACCCGAGCAATCAGCCCCAGCATTTT,CSASEDPSNQPQHF
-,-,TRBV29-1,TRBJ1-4,TGCAGCGTTGAAGACACAGGACAGAGTAATGAAAAACTGTTTTTT,CSVEDTGQSNEKLFF
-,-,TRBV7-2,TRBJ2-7,TGTGCCAGCAGCTTAGCTGGAGGGGATCCCTACGAGCAGTACTTC,CASSLAGGDPYEQYF
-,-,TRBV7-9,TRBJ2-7,TGTGCCAGCAGCTTAGAAAGGGGGGACGAGCAGTACTTC,CASSLERGDEQYF